Below, 25 T cell receptor beta chains from the same sample are listed, as sequenced in a study of response to subunit inactivated influenza vaccine. TCRdb itself ran the RT-PCR reads through MiXCR, one entry per CDR3 protein. The table lists 500,000 to 550,000 distinct CDR3 sequences, approximately 7.6% of them singletons, with 13% in the top ten. The material was PBMCs from blood, obtained roughly 24 months after vaccination. The receptors originated from a man between 50 and 70 years old who received an inactivated influenza vaccine.

The gene calls are TRBV4-1 and TRBJ1-1; no definite D call. CDR1 is MGHRA and CDR2 is YSYEKL in the germline V gene. The V end was cut by 3 bases, the J end by 4 bases, with 12 bases between. The CDR3 has 14 residues. CDR3 DNA sequence: TGCGCCAGCAGCCAGATGGGATCCGGCACTGAAGCTTTCTTT. The encoded protein is CASSQMGSGTEAFF.

This chain links TRBV18 with TRBJ1-1, with TRBD1 matching over 12 bases. The CDR3 runs 18 residues. Germline trimming cut 3 bases from V and 3 bases from J; bases unmatched to any gene: 11. Germline CDR1 reads KGHSH; CDR2 reads LQKENI. DNA of the CDR3: TGTGCCAGCTCACCTAACGCCGGGACAGGGGGCATGTACACTGAAGCTTTCTTT. It codes for CASSPNAGTGGMYTEAFF. Drawing the rest from reference TRBV18 and TRBJ1-1, the complete variable domain is NAGVMQNPRHLVRRRGQEARLRCSPMKGHSHVYWYRQLPEEGLKFMVYLQKENIIDESGMPKERFSAEFPKEGPSILRIQQVVRGDSAAYFCASSPNAGTGGMYTEAFFGQGTRLTVV.

This clonotype was seen ten or more times. This chain connects TRBV4-3 to TRBJ2-1, with TRBD2 matching 14 bases. The CDR3 is 19 amino acids. Germline CDR1 and CDR2: LGHNA and YSLEER. Trimming at V came to 0 bases and at J to 7 bases, leaving 11 bases not matched to a gene. CDR3 protein: CASSQDVGLAGGYRNEQFF. DNA of the CDR3: TGCGCCAGCAGCCAAGATGTAGGACTAGCGGGGGGTTATCGGAATGAGCAGTTCTTC.

This clonotype has a count of ten or more. The chain recombines TRBV20-1 with TRBJ2-7; D might be TRBD1 (5 bases). Trimming left V 5 bases short and J 3 bases short, with 17 bases between. This CDR3 is 14 amino acids long. CDR1 and CDR2 (germline): DFQATT, SNEGSKA (reference sequence). CDR3 region: CSAEQVSRSYEQYF. CDR3 bases: TGCAGTGCTGAACAGGTTTCCAGGAGCTACGAGCAGTACTTC.

There are many counts of this clonotype. The chain carries TRBV28 and TRBJ2-3, with 8 bases matching TRBD1. There are 15 residues in the CDR3. V lost 3 bases to trimming and J lost 5 bases; unmatched junction nucleotides: 7. CDR1 and CDR2 (germline): MDHEN, SYDVKM. The CDR3 DNA reads as TGTGCCAGCAGTTTCTCGGCCAGGGGGCAAGATACGCAGTATTTT. It translates to CASSFSARGQDTQYF.

This chain joins TRBV20-1 and TRBJ2-7; a possible D gene is TRBD1 (6 bases). Germline V gives CDR1 DFQATT, CDR2 SNEGSKA (reference sequence). Trimming removed 3 bases from V and 2 bases from J, with 14 bases in between. This CDR3 is built from 14 residues. In DNA, the CDR3 is TGCAGTGCTAGCGACAGGAAAACTACCTACGAGCAGTACTTC. Amino acid sequence: CSASDRKTTYEQYF.

The V gene is TRBV9, the J gene TRBJ2-2; D is possibly TRBD2 (5 bases). V gave up 7 bases and J gave up 0 bases, with 10 bases separating them. CDR3 length: 14 amino acids. From germline, CDR1 is SGDLS and CDR2 YYNGEE. CDR3 in amino acids: CASEGLTNTGELFF. Written as DNA, the CDR3 is TGTGCCAGCGAAGGACTCACGAACACCGGGGAGCTGTTTTTT.

V is TRBV12-3 or TRBV12-4 and J is TRBJ1-2; no clear D gene. The CDR3 covers 14 residues. The V and J ends lost 3 bases and 2 bases respectively, with 10 bases between them. The CDR3 loop reads CASSFFESNYGYTF. CDR3 DNA sequence: TGTGCCAGCAGTTTTTTTGAGTCGAACTATGGCTACACCTTC.

The rearrangement joins TRBV12-3 or TRBV12-4 to TRBJ2-3; perhaps TRBD1 as D (6 bases). V shed 7 bases and J shed 8 bases, with 10 bases lying between them. The CDR3 has 11 amino acids. The CDR3 spells CASILRGTQYF. The CDR3, as DNA: TGTGCCAGCATCCTCAGGGGTACGCAGTATTTT.

The gene calls are TRBV18 and TRBJ2-1; 8 bases agree with TRBD2. Germline values: CDR1 KGHSH, CDR2 LQKENI. The CDR3 has 13 residues. The V and J ends lost 6 bases and 6 bases, in that order; junction bases with no gene match: 4. In DNA form, the CDR3 reads TGTGCCAGCTCCGCGGGACTAGGCAATGAGCAGTTCTTC. It yields the protein CASSAGLGNEQFF. The full variable domain, rest sourced from reference TRBV18 and TRBJ2-1, is NAGVMQNPRHLVRRRGQEARLRCSPMKGHSHVYWYRQLPEEGLKFMVYLQKENIIDESGMPKERFSAEFPKEGPSILRIQQVVRGDSAAYFCASSAGLGNEQFFGPGTRLTVL.

This clonotype turned up a few times. The chain is built from TRBV5-1 and TRBJ2-3; 15 bases align to TRBD2. The CDR3 is made up of 15 amino acids. Trimming cost V 4 bases and J 5 bases; bases outside gene matches: 2. Germline lookup yields CDR1 SGHRS and CDR2 YFSETQ. CDR3 residues: CASSVGLAGGDTQYF. The CDR3 region has the DNA TGCGCCAGCAGCGTGGGACTAGCGGGGGGAGATACGCAGTATTTT.

This clonotype was counted only a few times. The chain couples TRBV11-2 to TRBJ2-7; D call uncertain. The CDR3 covers 14 residues. Trimming removed 4 bases at V and 5 bases at J, with 15 bases between. The germline gives CDR1 SGHAT, CDR2 FQNNGV. The CDR3 DNA reads TGTGCCAGCAGCTCGTATGATATGACAAACGAGCAGTACTTC. Residues: CASSSYDMTNEQYF. Supplemented by reference TRBV11-2 and TRBJ2-7, the full variable domain reads EAGVAQSPRYKIIEKRQSVAFWCNPISGHATLYWYQQILGQGPKLLIQFQNNGVVDDSQLPKDRFSAERLKGVDSTLKIQPAKLEDSAVYLCASSSYDMTNEQYFGPGTRLTVT.

Many counts were recorded for this clonotype. The chain couples TRBV7-2 to TRBJ1-1; a possible D gene is TRBD1 (6 bases). The CDR3 is 14 amino acids. V was clipped by 3 bases and J by 4 bases, with 12 bases between them. Germline loops: CDR1 SGHTA, CDR2 FQGNSA. The CDR3 region is CASSLPGDATEAFF. CDR3 DNA: TGTGCCAGCAGCTTGCCAGGGGACGCCACTGAAGCTTTCTTT. Complete variable domain (other parts from reference TRBV7-2 and TRBJ1-1): GAGVSQSPSNKVTEKGKDVELRCDPISGHTALYWYRQSLGQGLEFLIYFQGNSAPDKSGLPSDRFSAERTGGSVSTLTIQRTQQEDSAVYLCASSLPGDATEAFFGQGTRLTVV.

This clonotype was seen a few times. The chain combines TRBV6-1 with TRBJ1-1; D may be TRBD1 (5 bases). The germline V and J ends were trimmed by 7 bases and 4 bases, with 22 bases remaining between them. The CDR3 spans 16 residues. Looked up from germline, CDR1 is MNHNS and CDR2 is SASEGT. CDR3 sequence: CASTEGVGDWGTEAFF. CDR3 in DNA: TGTGCCAGCACCGAAGGGGTCGGGGACTGGGGCACTGAAGCTTTCTTT.

In this sample, this clonotype turned up a few times. This chain links TRBV20-1 with TRBJ2-7, with D perhaps TRBD1 (6 bases). CDR1 is DFQATT and CDR2 is SNEGSKA in the germline V gene (reference sequence). The ends were cut back, 2 bases at V and 6 bases at J, with 20 bases in the middle. There are 15 residues in the CDR3. In nucleotides, the CDR3 is TGCAGTGCTAGACAGGGGCCGTCCACGGCAGGCGAGCAGTACTTC. Residues: CSARQGPSTAGEQYF.

V and J are TRBV20-1 and TRBJ2-3; D perhaps matches TRBD2 (6 bases). Germline-derived CDR1 and CDR2 are DFQATT and SNEGSKA (reference sequence). V gave up 6 bases and J gave up 1 base, with 8 bases separating them. This CDR3 has 12 residues. In DNA, the CDR3 is TGCAGTGCCCCGGGGGGCACAGATACGCAGTATTTT. It yields the protein CSAPGGTDTQYF.

This clonotype has at least ten counts. The chain employs TRBV10-3 and TRBJ2-1; 9 nucleotides align to TRBD2. Trimming cost V 2 bases and J 12 bases; bases outside gene matches: 2. The germline V gene has CDR1 ENHRY and CDR2 SYGVKD. This CDR3 has 12 amino acids. In DNA, the CDR3 is TGTGCCATCAGTGAGCCAGCGGGAGGGCAGTTCTTC. Its protein is CAISEPAGGQFF.

V gene TRBV4-1 combines with J gene TRBJ2-7; 9 positions match TRBD1. J was trimmed by 3 bases and V by 1 base; bases with no gene match: 1. This CDR3 has 14 amino acids. CDR1 and CDR2 from the germline V gene are MGHRA and YSYEKL. The CDR3: CASSQAGQGYEQYF. The CDR3 nucleotides are TGCGCCAGCAGCCAAGCGGGACAGGGCTACGAGCAGTACTTC.

This clonotype has more than one count but fewer than ten. This rearrangement joins TRBV2 to TRBJ1-2, with 8 positions matching TRBD1. V lost 2 bases and J lost 5; bases outside the gene matches: 7. Germline V lookup: CDR1 SNHLY, CDR2 FYNNEI. This CDR3 has 15 amino acids. CDR3 nucleotide sequence: TGTGCCAGCAGTGAAACGGGGACAGGAGGGTATGGCTACACCTTC. Translating gives CASSETGTGGYGYTF.

The chain recombines TRBV10-1 with TRBJ2-1; the match to TRBD2 covers 7 bases. Germline V gene data show CDR1 as WNHNN and CDR2 as SYGVQD (reference sequence). The CDR3 runs 12 residues. V lost 8 bases to trimming and J lost 3 bases; unmatched junction nucleotides: 1. CDR3 residues: CASGTNYNEQFF. The DNA for the CDR3 is TGCGCCAGCGGGACTAACTACAATGAGCAGTTCTTC.

The chain has TRBV4-3 and TRBJ1-4; no reliable D call. This CDR3 region has 15 residues. Trimming shortened V by 1 base and J by 6 bases, and 12 bases separated the two germline ends. Germline-derived CDR1 and CDR2 are LGHNA and YSLEER. The CDR3 reads CASSQVGQYDEKLFF. CDR3 sequence (DNA): TGCGCCAGCAGCCAAGTAGGCCAGTATGATGAAAAACTGTTTTTT.

In this sample, this clonotype turned up many times. The rearrangement links TRBV28 to TRBJ2-3; no clear D. V was pared by 10 bases and J by 0 bases, with 11 bases between. The CDR3 contains 13 residues. Germline CDR1 and CDR2: MDHEN and SYDVKM. CDR3: CATDSRSTDTQYF. Here the CDR3 DNA reads TGTGCCACCGACTCCCGGAGCACAGATACGCAGTATTTT.

This chain joins TRBV9 and TRBJ2-1, with D possibly matching TRBD2 (8 bases). The V gene's germline CDR1 is SGDLS and CDR2 YYNGEE. The germline V and J ends were trimmed by 4 bases and 9 bases, with 20 bases remaining between them. The CDR3 is 15 residues long. The CDR3 here is CASSSSSGDRIEQFF. DNA for the CDR3: TGTGCCAGCAGCTCAAGTAGCGGGGACAGAATTGAGCAGTTCTTC.

The genes are TRBV6-1 and TRBJ1-4, with 8 bases fitting TRBD1. This CDR3 region has 15 residues. CDR1 MNHNS and CDR2 SASEGT come from the germline V gene. J gave up 5 bases and V 10 bases, and 12 bases lay outside the gene matches. The CDR3 loop is CATSGRTGRNEKLFF. CDR3 DNA sequence: TGTGCCACTTCGGGAAGGACAGGGAGGAATGAAAAACTGTTTTTT.

A few counts support this clonotype. In DNA, the CDR3 is TGCGCCAGCAGCTCGAAGACTAGAGAGCAGAAAGATACGCAGTATTTT. Translated, it gives CASSSKTREQKDTQYF. The rearrangement joins TRBV4-1 to TRBJ2-3; D possibly corresponds to TRBD2 (6 bases). In germline, CDR1 is MGHRA, CDR2 YSYEKL. Trimming removed 5 bases at V and 5 bases at J, with 20 bases between. This CDR3 spans 16 amino acids.